A single TCR beta chain is shown here with its context. Its antigen is as yet unknown. The source of the sample is a study of Tregs in tolerant kidney transplant recipients. Study-level results: Validation in larger populations is needed because few patients were studied. Tregs expanded with activated donor B cells seemed most donor-specific. This study did not directly address biological reproducibility.

The germline V gene has CDR1 SEHNR and CDR2 FQNEAQ (reference sequence). The CDR3 totals 14 residues. V lost 5 bases, J lost 1 base, and 8 bases lay in between. Unstimulated regulatory T cells (CD4+CD25+CD127-), CD4+CD25- non-regulatory cells, CD4 and CD8 cells were FACS-sorted from thawed PBMCs. Assay used: immunoSEQ multiplex PCR; TCRdb lists only in-frame clones, some missing. Among 120,000 or so clones listed, about 91% were seen once. Sequenced: CD4+ T cells from blood. This TCR derives from a human donor in good health. The chain couples TRBV7-9 to TRBJ2-2, with D unresolved. CDR3 DNA: TGTGCCAGCAGCCCCCGCAGGAACACCGGGGAGCTGTTTTTT. This encodes CASSPRRNTGELFF. Together with reference TRBV7-9 and TRBJ2-2, the CDR3 gives the full variable domain: DTGVSQNPRHKITKRGQNVTFRCDPISEHNRLYWYRQTLGQGPEFLTYFQNEAQLEKSRLLSDRFSAERPKGSFSTLEIQRTEQGDSAMYLCASSPRRNTGELFFGEGSRLTVL.